The next 4 T cell receptor beta chains were all read from a single sample in a study of T cells expressing NK-cell markers. One entry per CDR3 protein, without DNA, is what TCRdb gives after re-calling the 5' RACE reads. In all, the sample yields about 380,000 distinct CDR3 sequences. The specimen sequenced was blood T cells: a sorted CD56 or NKG2C T cell subset, CD4+ or CD8+ T cells, or bulk PBMC T cells (not recorded which). The receptors originated from a man between 18 and 69 years old in good health.

The gene calls are TRBV24-1 and TRBJ1-1; TCRdb's assignment of TRBD1 cannot be checked, as there is no DNA. The CDR3 runs 16 residues. Per germline, CDR1 KGHDR and CDR2 SFDVKD. CDR3 loop: CATKILPGHENTEAFF.

The chain couples TRBV27 to TRBJ2-7; TCRdb calls TRBD1, which cannot be checked without DNA. Germline loops: CDR1 MNHEY, CDR2 SMNVEV (reference sequence). This CDR3 comprises 15 residues. The CDR3 protein is CASSLFGTGSYEQYF.

The V call is TRBV7-2, the J call TRBJ2-7. In germline, CDR1 is SGHTA, CDR2 FQGNSA. The length of the CDR3 is 13 residues. The CDR3 loop reads CASSLGTSWEQYF.

The chain has TRBV6-1 and TRBJ1-1; TCRdb proposes TRBD1, but this gene call is untestable without DNA. From germline, CDR1 is MNHNS and CDR2 SASEGT. The CDR3 runs 15 residues. CDR3 region: CASGAQGRRNTEAFF.